This T cell receptor (beta chain) is from a study of OX40 agonist ivuxolimab in advanced cancers. Study information: Past anti-PD-1, anti-PD-L1 or anti-CTLA-4 therapy was accepted, and approximately 40% had received some.

The study's findings and limits: Circulating CD4+ and CD8+ T cells showed clonal expansion by week 6 at 0.1 to 3.0 mg/kg. Among some nonresponders, normalized T-cell clonal expansion was also low.

Generated by immunoSEQ multiplex PCR, the TCRdb table keeps only in-frame clones and is missing some. Of about 76,000 clones detected, around 82% appear once; the ten largest clones hold 6.9%. Blood draws occurred at baseline, cycle 4 day 1, and cycle 7 day 1. A note on this clone: As yet, its antigen is unknown.

The CDR3 has 11 amino acids. CDR1 MGHRA and CDR2 YSYEKL come from the germline V gene. The V gene lost 6 bases and the J gene lost 9 bases, with 11 bases spanning the gap. The specimen comprised CD4+ or CD8+ T cells sorted from blood, sampled in a trial of the OX40 agonist ivuxolimab. The chain carries TRBV4-1 and TRBJ1-2; no reliable D call. The sequence derives from an adult with an advanced solid tumor such as melanoma, head and neck, liver or kidney cancer. As DNA, the CDR3 is TGCGCCAGCAGTAGGAGGGATCGCTACACCTTC. Residues: CASSRRDRYTF.